The T cell receptor (beta chain) described here comes from a study of blood T cell repertoires in COVID-19. The germline V gene encodes CDR1 MNHEY and CDR2 SMNVEV (reference sequence). The germline V and J ends were trimmed by 8 bases and 9 bases, with 20 bases remaining between them. The CDR3 contains 14 residues. Data came from immunoSEQ multiplex PCR; TCRdb stores just in-frame clones and leaves some out. Counted here are some 700,000 clones, around 89% occurring once; the ten biggest clones make up approximately 0.25%. This rearrangement joins TRBV27 to TRBJ2-1; a possible D gene is TRBD1 (5 bases). The TCR comes from a woman aged 18-30 years with acute or convalescent COVID-19. Sequenced sample: peripheral blood. In DNA, the CDR3 is TGTGCCAGCCACCCGGAGACAGTCATGAGTGAGCAGTTCTTC. It codes for CASHPETVMSEQFF.